Listed here are 8 T cell receptor beta chains from one sample, sequenced in a study of technical replicates of blood from a handful of donors. Measured with immunoSEQ multiplex PCR; TCRdb has only the in-frame clones, and not every one. The sample records 70,000 to 85,000 clones, around 90% being singletons. Sequenced material: T cells isolated from PBMCs. These receptors were obtained from a human donor in good health.

V and J are TRBV2 and TRBJ1-2; D call uncertain. The CDR3 extends over 14 amino acids. V shed 3 bases and J shed 3 bases, with 11 bases lying between them. CDR1 is SNHLY, CDR2 FYNNEI, per germline. The CDR3 loop is CASSEGSAYYGYTF. As DNA, the CDR3 is TGTGCCAGCAGTGAGGGGAGTGCCTACTATGGCTACACCTTC.

This clone has only one observation. The CDR3, as DNA: TGTGCCAGCAGCGCCAGTATGAACACTGAAGCTTTCTTT. It codes for CASSASMNTEAFF. The V gene is TRBV9, the J gene TRBJ1-1; D gene ambiguous. The CDR3 sequence is 13 residues long. Germline V gene data show CDR1 as SGDLS and CDR2 as YYNGEE. Trimming took 3 bases from V and 0 from J, leaving 6 bases between them.

This clone was detected only a few times. The rearrangement joins TRBV6-4 to TRBJ1-1, with D possibly being TRBD1 (5 bases). CDR1 and CDR2 from the germline V gene are MRHNA and SNTAGT. The CDR3 consists of 13 residues. V lost 3 bases to trimming and J lost 8 bases, with 13 bases between them. CDR3 sequence (DNA): TGTGCCAGCAGTGATGAGAGCAGGGCAGAAGCTTTCTTT. It translates to CASSDESRAEAFF.

The CDR3 loop is CASSLIGSEQYF. In DNA, the CDR3 is TGTGCCAGCAGCTTGATCGGGTCCGAGCAGTACTTC. The V and J genes are TRBV5-6 and TRBJ2-7; D not resolved. The length of the CDR3 is 12 residues. Germline CDR1 SGHDT, CDR2 YYEEEE. Trimming took 1 base from V and 6 from J, leaving 8 bases between them. Supplemented by reference TRBV5-6 and TRBJ2-7, the full variable domain reads DAGVTQSPTHLIKTRGQQVTLRCSPKSGHDTVSWYQQALGQGPQFIFQYYEEEERQRGNFPDRFSGHQFPNYSSELNVNALLLGDSALYLCASSLIGSEQYFGPGTRLTVT.

This clone was observed once. This chain connects TRBV15 to TRBJ1-1; 8 bases map to TRBD1. The CDR3 spans 14 residues. Germline V gene lookup returns CDR1 LNHNV and CDR2 YYDKDF (reference sequence). V shed 1 base, J shed 11 bases, and the junction held 9 bases outside the gene matches. The CDR3 reads CATSRGQGSNLAFF. The CDR3 region has the DNA TGTGCCACCAGCAGAGGACAGGGGTCTAATCTGGCTTTCTTT.

This clone showed up just once. The rearrangement links TRBV30 to TRBJ2-7; 7 positions match TRBD2. The CDR3 loop spans 13 amino acids. J was trimmed by 0 bases and V by 5 bases; bases with no gene match: 4. Germline CDR1 is GTSNPN and CDR2 is SVGIG (reference sequence). The CDR3 loop reads CAWLGGSSYEQYF. Written as DNA, the CDR3 is TGTGCCTGGCTCGGCGGGAGCTCCTACGAGCAGTACTTC.

The chain links TRBV19 to TRBJ1-5, with TRBD1 matching 10 bases. Unmatched junction bases numbered 7, after V lost 3 bases and J lost 5 bases. The CDR3 runs to 16 residues. Germline CDR1 and CDR2: LNHDA and SQIVND (reference sequence). CDR3 coding DNA: TGTGCCAGTAGTATTTCGATGGGACAGGGGTATCAGCCCCAGCATTTT. Translated, it gives CASSISMGQGYQPQHF.

The chain is built from TRBV11-3 and TRBJ2-7, with 7 bases identical to TRBD1. Looked up from germline, CDR1 is SGHNT and CDR2 is YENEEA. V lost 5 bases, J lost 2 bases, and 15 bases stayed unmatched. The CDR3 runs 17 residues. CDR3 sequence reads: CASSTSGRRGGPYEQYF. CDR3 bases: TGTGCCAGCAGCACGTCAGGACGGAGAGGGGGCCCCTACGAGCAGTACTTC.